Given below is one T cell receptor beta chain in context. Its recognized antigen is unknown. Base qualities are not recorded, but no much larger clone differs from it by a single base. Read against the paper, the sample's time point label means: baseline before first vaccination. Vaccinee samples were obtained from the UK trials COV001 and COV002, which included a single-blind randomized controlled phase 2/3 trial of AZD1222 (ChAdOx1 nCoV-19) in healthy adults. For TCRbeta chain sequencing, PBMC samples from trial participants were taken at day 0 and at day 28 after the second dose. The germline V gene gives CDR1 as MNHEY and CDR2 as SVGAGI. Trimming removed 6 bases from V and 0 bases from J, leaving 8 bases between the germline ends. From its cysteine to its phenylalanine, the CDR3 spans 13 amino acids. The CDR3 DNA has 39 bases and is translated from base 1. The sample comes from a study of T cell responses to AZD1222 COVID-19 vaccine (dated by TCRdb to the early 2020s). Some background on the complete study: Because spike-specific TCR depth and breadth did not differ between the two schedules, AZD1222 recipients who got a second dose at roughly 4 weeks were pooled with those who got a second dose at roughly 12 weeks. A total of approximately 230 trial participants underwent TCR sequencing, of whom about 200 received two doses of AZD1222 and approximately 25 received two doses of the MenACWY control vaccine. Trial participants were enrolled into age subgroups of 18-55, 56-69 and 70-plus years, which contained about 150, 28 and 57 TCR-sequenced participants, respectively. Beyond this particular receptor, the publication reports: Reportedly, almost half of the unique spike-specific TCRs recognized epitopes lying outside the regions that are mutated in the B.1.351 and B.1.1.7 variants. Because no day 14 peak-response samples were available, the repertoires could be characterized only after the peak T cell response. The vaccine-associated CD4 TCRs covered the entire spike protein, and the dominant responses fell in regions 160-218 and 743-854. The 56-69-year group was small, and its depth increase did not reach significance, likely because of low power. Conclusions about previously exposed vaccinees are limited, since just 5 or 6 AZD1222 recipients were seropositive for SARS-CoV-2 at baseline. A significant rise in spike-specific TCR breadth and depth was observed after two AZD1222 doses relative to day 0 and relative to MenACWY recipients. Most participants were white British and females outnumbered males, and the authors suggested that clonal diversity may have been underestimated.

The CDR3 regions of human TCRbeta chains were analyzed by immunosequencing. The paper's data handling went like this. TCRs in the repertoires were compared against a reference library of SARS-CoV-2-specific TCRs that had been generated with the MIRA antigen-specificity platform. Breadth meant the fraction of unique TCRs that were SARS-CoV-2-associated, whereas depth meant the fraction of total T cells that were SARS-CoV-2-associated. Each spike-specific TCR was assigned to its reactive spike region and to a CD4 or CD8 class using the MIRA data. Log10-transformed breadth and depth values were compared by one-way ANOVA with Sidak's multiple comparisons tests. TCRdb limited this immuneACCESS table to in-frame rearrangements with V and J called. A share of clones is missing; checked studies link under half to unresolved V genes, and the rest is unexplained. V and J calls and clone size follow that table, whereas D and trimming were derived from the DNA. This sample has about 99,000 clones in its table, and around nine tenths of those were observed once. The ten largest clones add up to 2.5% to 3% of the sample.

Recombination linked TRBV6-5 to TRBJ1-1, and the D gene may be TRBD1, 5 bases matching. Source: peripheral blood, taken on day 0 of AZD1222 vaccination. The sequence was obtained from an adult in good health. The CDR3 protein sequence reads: CASRGHLNTEAFF. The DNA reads TGTGCCAGCAGAGGACACTTGAACACTGAAGCTTTCTTT.